The present T cell receptor beta chain was sequenced within a study of tumor-infiltrating lymphocytes in oesophageal squamous cell carcinoma. In TCRdb, the PCR reads were re-called with MiXCR into one record per CDR3 protein. The sample lists some 19,000 distinct CDR3 sequences, about 35% occurring once. The CDR3 contains 14 residues. V was clipped by 1 base and J by 0 bases, with 7 bases between them. This clonotype has ten or more counts. The sequencing sample was made of esophageal tumor tissue. The genes are TRBV12-3 or TRBV12-4 and TRBJ2-7, with D unclear. The receptor was isolated from a male donor with esophageal squamous cell carcinoma. CDR3 protein: CASSLGGPSYEQYF. The CDR3 DNA follows: TGTGCCAGCAGTTTAGGCGGTCCCTCCTACGAGCAGTACTTC.